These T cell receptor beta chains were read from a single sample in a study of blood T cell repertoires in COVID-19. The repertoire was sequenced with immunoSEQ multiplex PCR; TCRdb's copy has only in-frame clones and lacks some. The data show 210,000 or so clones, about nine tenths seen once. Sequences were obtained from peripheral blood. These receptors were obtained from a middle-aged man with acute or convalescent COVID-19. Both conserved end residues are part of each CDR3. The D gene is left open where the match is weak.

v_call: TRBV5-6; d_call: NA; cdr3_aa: CASSLTQGLEKLFF
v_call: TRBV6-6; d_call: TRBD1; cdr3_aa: CASSYLGTGADYEQYF
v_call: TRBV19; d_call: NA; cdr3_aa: CASIGTLNTEAFF
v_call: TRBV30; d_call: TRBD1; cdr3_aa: CAWSVQGNSPLHF
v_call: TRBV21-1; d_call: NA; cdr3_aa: CASQTGTDNYGYTF
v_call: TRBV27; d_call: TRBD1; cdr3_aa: CASRRRTGTTLNQPQHF
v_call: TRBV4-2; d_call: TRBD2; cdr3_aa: CASSQDASGEFGTGELFF
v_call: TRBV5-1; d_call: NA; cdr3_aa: CASSLGVGANQPQHF
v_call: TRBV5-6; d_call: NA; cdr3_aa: CASSPPMTGALYEQYF
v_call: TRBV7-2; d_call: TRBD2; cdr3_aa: CASSPIAGPAKNIQYF
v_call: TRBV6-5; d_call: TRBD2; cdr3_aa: CASSYAPPGRGETQYF
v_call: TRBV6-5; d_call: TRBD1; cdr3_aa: CASSPGGAGTDTQYF
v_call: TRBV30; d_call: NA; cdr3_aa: CAWSPRGLSYNEQFF
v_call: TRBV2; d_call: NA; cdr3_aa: CASSEGPTGTQYF
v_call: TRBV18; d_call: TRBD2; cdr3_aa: CASSPAQGGYAKNIQYF
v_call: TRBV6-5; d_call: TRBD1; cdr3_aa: CASRTGELEQYF
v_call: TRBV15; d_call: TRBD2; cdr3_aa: CATSSQSGGLYNEQFF
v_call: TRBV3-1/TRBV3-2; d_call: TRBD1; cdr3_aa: CASSQGGQGGNTIYF
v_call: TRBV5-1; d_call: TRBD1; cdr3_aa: CASSSGQEPYGYTF
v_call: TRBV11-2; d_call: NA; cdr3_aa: CASSTWTEAFF
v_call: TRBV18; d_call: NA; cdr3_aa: CASSQGAGNTIYF
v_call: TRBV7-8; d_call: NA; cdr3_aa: CASSLVAGYQPQHF
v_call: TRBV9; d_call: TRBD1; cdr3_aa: CASSVVGQDRTGELFF
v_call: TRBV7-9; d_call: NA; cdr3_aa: CASSLQGVRQETQYF
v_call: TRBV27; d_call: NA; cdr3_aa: CASSFTPTGSYEQYF
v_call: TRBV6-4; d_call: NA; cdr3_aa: CANSGAFF
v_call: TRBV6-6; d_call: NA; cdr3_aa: CASSYSLDSYEQYF
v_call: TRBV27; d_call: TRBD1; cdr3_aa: CASRGTGPWGYTF
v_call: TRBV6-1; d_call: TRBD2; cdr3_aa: CASSERDLAGSLNEQYF
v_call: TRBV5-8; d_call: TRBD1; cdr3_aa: CASRHTGGADQPQHF
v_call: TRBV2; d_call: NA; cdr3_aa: CASSVDYVQNYGYTF
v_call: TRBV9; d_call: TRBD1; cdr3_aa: CASSVEGQGPREQYF
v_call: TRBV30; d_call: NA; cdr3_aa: CAWSVGRSNEKLFF
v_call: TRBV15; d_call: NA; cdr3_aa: CATSPPGQPLNEKLFF
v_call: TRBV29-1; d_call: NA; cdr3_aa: CSVAPNRASYNEQFF
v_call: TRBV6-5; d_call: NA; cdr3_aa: CASSLLQGRNEQFF
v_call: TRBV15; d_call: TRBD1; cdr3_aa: CATSSRGGFSGTANTGELFF
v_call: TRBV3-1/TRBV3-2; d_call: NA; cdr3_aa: CASSQGGAVRPLQAFF
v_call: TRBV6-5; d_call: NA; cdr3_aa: CASSPSGDPGGHF
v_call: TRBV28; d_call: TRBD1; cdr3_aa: CASSPGQGVWNEQFF
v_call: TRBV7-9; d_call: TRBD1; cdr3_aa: CASTLRQGYGYTF
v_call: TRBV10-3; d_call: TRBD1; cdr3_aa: CAISRGIQETQYF
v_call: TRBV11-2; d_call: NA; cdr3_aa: CASSLLREGASPLHF
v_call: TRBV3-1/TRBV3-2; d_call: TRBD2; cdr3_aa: CASRGRGGTYNEQFF
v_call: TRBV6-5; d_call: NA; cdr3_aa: CASRTQNTEAFF
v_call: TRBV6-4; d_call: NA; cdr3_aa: CASRGQSTSNSPLHF
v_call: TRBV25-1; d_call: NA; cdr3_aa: CASSLQENYGYTF
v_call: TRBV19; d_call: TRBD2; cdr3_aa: CASHRSGGDSYEQYF
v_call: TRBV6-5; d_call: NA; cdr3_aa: CASSTGRYNEQFF
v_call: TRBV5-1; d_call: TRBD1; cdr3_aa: CASSVGGQGFGEQYF
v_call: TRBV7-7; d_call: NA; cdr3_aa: CASSSIPPGNPNYGYTF
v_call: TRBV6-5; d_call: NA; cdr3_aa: CASRRPRQDTEAFF
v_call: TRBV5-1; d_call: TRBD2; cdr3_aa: CASSETSGGPSSYEQYF
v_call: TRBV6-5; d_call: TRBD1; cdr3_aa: CASSYSGTGANSPLHF
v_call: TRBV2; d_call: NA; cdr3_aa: CARATAPNTEAFF